The 27 T cell receptor beta chains below were found in one sample sequenced in a study of shared T cell receptors in the human thymus. Clones were sequenced by immunoSEQ multiplex PCR, and TCRdb holds only the in-frame ones, with some missing. The sample holds 700,000 to 750,000 clones, around 85% seen once. This same sample was also part of a study on human thymus T cells.

Sequenced input: thymocytes. The source is a girl less than two years old with a congenital heart defect.

This clone is a singleton in its sample. This sequence joins TRBV4-1 and TRBJ2-7; possible D gene TRBD1, 5 bases. V lost 3 bases, J lost 0 bases, and 9 bases lay in between. Germline CDR1 is MGHRA and CDR2 is YSYEKL. The CDR3 spans 14 residues. The DNA for the CDR3 is TGCGCCAGCAGCCAGTGGGGCAGCTCCTACGAGCAGTACTTC. Protein: CASSQWGSSYEQYF.

The chain couples TRBV7-2 to TRBJ1-1, with 8 bases aligning to TRBD1. This CDR3 region has 15 residues. Germline V gene lookup returns CDR1 SGHTA and CDR2 FQGNSA. Losses at the gene ends were 4 bases for V and 5 bases for J; bases not matched to a gene: 9. CDR3 protein: CASSYSGGAGTEAFF. Here the CDR3 DNA reads TGTGCCAGCAGCTACTCAGGGGGCGCGGGTACTGAAGCTTTCTTT.

The genes are TRBV13 and TRBJ1-3; possible D gene TRBD1, 6 bases. This CDR3 is 14 amino acids long. V lost 3 bases and J 4 bases, leaving 10 bases between the germline ends. Germline V gene sequence: CDR1 PRHDT, CDR2 FYEKMQ (reference sequence). The CDR3 DNA follows: TGTGCCAGCAGCTTCCCAGGGGAGGGAAACACCATATATTTT. Its translation is CASSFPGEGNTIYF.

The chain joins TRBV11-3 to TRBJ2-1; possible D gene TRBD2, 5 bases. Germline V gene data show CDR1 as SGHNT and CDR2 as YENEEA. This CDR3 has 15 amino acids. V gave up 6 bases and J gave up 8 bases, with 20 bases separating them. CDR3 coding DNA: TGTGCCAGCAGTCCGCGCGGTTGGGGAGTCGATGAGCAGTTCTTC. It is translated as CASSPRGWGVDEQFF.

This clone appeared a few times. The chain couples TRBV15 to TRBJ1-1, with a possible D match to TRBD1 (5 bases). The CDR3 is made up of 16 amino acids. V was trimmed by 4 bases and J by 3 bases, leaving 18 bases between them. CDR1 is LNHNV, CDR2 YYDKDF, per germline (reference sequence). The CDR3 spells CATSTERHGGDTEAFF. The CDR3 DNA is TGTGCCACCAGCACCGAACGACATGGGGGGGACACTGAAGCTTTCTTT.

The genes are TRBV4-2 and TRBJ1-2; 7 positions agree with TRBD1. The trim removed 2 bases at V and 5 bases at J, leaving 17 bases unmatched. Per germline, CDR1 LGHNA and CDR2 YNFKEQ. The CDR3 is made up of 18 amino acids. CDR3 sequence reads: CASSQSWDSLTIFYGYTF. The CDR3 DNA is TGTGCCAGCAGCCAATCCTGGGACAGCCTAACGATTTTTTATGGCTACACCTTC.

The J gene is TRBJ1-5, the V gene TRBV6-5; D remains ambiguous. The CDR3 totals 13 residues. V lost 6 bases to trimming and J lost 1 base, with 7 bases between them. Germline V gives CDR1 MNHEY, CDR2 SVGAGI. The CDR3 DNA reads TGTGCCAGCAGCCCTAACAGCAATCAGCCCCAGCATTTT. It yields the protein CASSPNSNQPQHF.

The chain has TRBV7-9 and TRBJ1-2, with TRBD1 matching over 7 bases. V dropped 1 base and J dropped 8; count of bases not matched to a gene: 7. This CDR3 has 14 amino acids. Germline assignment: CDR1 SEHNR and CDR2 FQNEAQ (reference sequence). CDR3 nucleotide sequence: TGTGCCAGCAGCTTAGTGGTGGCAGGGGGAGGCTACACCTTC. Protein sequence: CASSLVVAGGGYTF.

This clone was observed once. The rearrangement uses TRBV6-5 and TRBJ1-4; the D gene is possibly TRBD1 (6 bases). CDR3 size: 14 residues. V lost 2 bases to trimming and J lost 7 bases, with 11 bases between them. The germline CDR1 and CDR2 sequences are MNHEY and SVGAGI. DNA for the CDR3: TGTGCCAGCAGTTACACAGGGTTCAGTGAAAAACTGTTTTTT. Its protein is CASSYTGFSEKLFF.

This sequence joins TRBV10-3 and TRBJ1-5, with 8 bases identical to TRBD1. Germline V lookup: CDR1 ENHRY, CDR2 SYGVKD. The trim removed 0 bases at V and 7 bases at J, leaving 8 bases unmatched. This CDR3 contains 16 residues. DNA of the CDR3: TGTGCCATCAGTGAGTCGAGAACAGGGGGAAACCAGCCCCAGCATTTT. This encodes CAISESRTGGNQPQHF.

The chain joins TRBV4-3 to TRBJ2-3; maybe TRBD1 (5 bases). Germline lookup yields CDR1 LGHNA and CDR2 YSLEER. The CDR3 covers 16 residues. The V end lost 1 base, the J end lost 0 bases, and 11 bases lay between the germline ends. This CDR3 reads CASSQVPKGSTDTQYF. In nucleotides, the CDR3 is TGCGCCAGCAGCCAAGTGCCCAAGGGGAGCACAGATACGCAGTATTTT.

The chain employs TRBV5-1 and TRBJ1-6; 9 positions match TRBD1. The CDR3 sequence is 15 residues long. After removal of 2 bases from V and 7 bases from J, the junction contained 4 bases not matched to a gene. Germline-derived CDR1 and CDR2 are SGHRS and YFSETQ. The CDR3 spells CASSFHRGQNSPLHF. The CDR3 DNA follows: TGCGCCAGCAGCTTTCACAGGGGGCAAAATTCACCCCTCCACTTT.

The V and J genes are TRBV5-1 and TRBJ1-3; D perhaps matches TRBD1 (6 bases). There are 16 residues in the CDR3. Trimming removed 0 bases from V and 0 bases from J, with 10 bases in between. Germline V gene data show CDR1 as SGHRS and CDR2 as YFSETQ. The CDR3 DNA follows: TGCGCCAGCAGCTTGGGGACAGACCACTCTGGAAACACCATATATTTT. Amino acid sequence: CASSLGTDHSGNTIYF.

The V gene is TRBV6-1, the J gene TRBJ1-4; 10 bases map to TRBD1. V trimming: 8 bases; J trimming: 6 bases; junction bases outside the gene matches: 6. The CDR3 contains 14 residues. The germline V gene has CDR1 MNHNS and CDR2 SASEGT. CDR3 sequence reads: CASRGTGADEKLFF. In DNA form, the CDR3 reads TGTGCCAGCCGGGGGACAGGGGCCGATGAAAAACTGTTTTTT.

The table lists this clone with a count of one. This sequence joins TRBV4-1 and TRBJ1-5; 9 positions match TRBD1. Germline V CDR1 and CDR2: MGHRA, YSYEKL. The CDR3 totals 17 residues. V lost 1 base to trimming and J lost 3 bases; unmatched junction nucleotides: 7. The chain's CDR3 is CASSQGWGQGYNQPQHF. The CDR3 nucleotides read TGCGCCAGCAGCCAAGGGTGGGGACAGGGTTACAATCAGCCCCAGCATTTT.

The J gene is TRBJ2-1, the V gene TRBV5-6; the match to TRBD2 covers 16 bases. Per germline, CDR1 SGHDT and CDR2 YYEEEE. The CDR3 has 19 amino acids. J was trimmed by 4 bases and V by 2 bases; bases with no gene match: 9. The CDR3 DNA sequence: TGTGCCAGCAGCTTAACCGGGACTAGCGGGGGGGACGGATACAATGAGCAGTTCTTC. Its translation is CASSLTGTSGGDGYNEQFF.

The table lists this clone with a few counts. The chain employs TRBV19 and TRBJ2-1; 9 nucleotides agree with TRBD2. The CDR3 sequence is 20 residues long. Per the germline V gene, CDR1 is LNHDA and CDR2 is SQIVND (reference sequence). The V gene end was trimmed by 2 bases and the J gene end by 0 bases; junction bases not matched to a gene: 14. The CDR3 reads CASSIPPRRGGFSSYNEQFF. DNA for the CDR3: TGTGCCAGTAGTATACCTCCGCGGCGGGGGGGCTTTAGCTCCTACAATGAGCAGTTCTTC.

This clone has just a few counts. The chain recombines TRBV6-1 with TRBJ1-1, with 9 bases lining up with TRBD1. V shed 4 bases, J shed 4 bases, and the junction held 7 bases outside the gene matches. The CDR3 is 15 amino acids. Germline loops: CDR1 MNHNS, CDR2 SASEGT. The CDR3 nucleotides read TGTGCCAGCAGTGCCCCCGGGACAGGGCCCACTGAAGCTTTCTTT. Its translation is CASSAPGTGPTEAFF.

V usage is TRBV23-1 and J usage is TRBJ2-2; D possibly corresponds to TRBD1 (6 bases). TRBV23-1 is an open reading frame whose function is uncertain. The CDR3 spans 14 residues. Trimming removed 5 bases at V and 2 bases at J, with 9 bases between. The CDR3 coding sequence is TGCGCCAGCAGTAACGGGACAAACACCGGGGAGCTGTTTTTT. This translates into CASSNGTNTGELFF.

The rearrangement uses TRBV18 and TRBJ2-5; possibly TRBD1 for D (5 bases). The CDR3 totals 13 residues. The germline V gene encodes CDR1 KGHSH and CDR2 LQKENI. Trimming removed 6 bases at V and 2 bases at J, with 10 bases between. CDR3 DNA: TGTGCCAGCTCCCTGACAGTTCAAGAGACCCAGTACTTC. Its translation: CASSLTVQETQYF. Drawing the rest from reference TRBV18 and TRBJ2-5, the complete variable domain is NAGVMQNPRHLVRRRGQEARLRCSPMKGHSHVYWYRQLPEEGLKFMVYLQKENIIDESGMPKERFSAEFPKEGPSILRIQQVVRGDSAAYFCASSLTVQETQYFGPGTRLLVL.

The rearrangement joins TRBV18 to TRBJ1-1, with a possible D match to TRBD1 (6 bases). Germline values: CDR1 KGHSH, CDR2 LQKENI. V was cut by 4 bases and J by 4 bases, with 19 bases left in between. The CDR3 contains 16 residues. The CDR3 coding sequence is TGTGCCAGCTCACTCCAGGGGATGGGAGTGTTCACTGAAGCTTTCTTT. Protein: CASSLQGMGVFTEAFF.

V is TRBV28 and J is TRBJ2-7, with TRBD1 as a possible D gene (5 bases). V lost 4 bases, J lost 0 bases, and 10 bases lay in between. Germline CDR1 MDHEN, CDR2 SYDVKM. The CDR3 spans 14 residues. The DNA of the CDR3 is TGTGCCAGCAGTTCTAATGACAGCTCCTACGAGCAGTACTTC. Its translation is CASSSNDSSYEQYF.

The rearrangement joins TRBV11-2 to TRBJ2-7; 9 positions agree with TRBD2. CDR1 is SGHAT and CDR2 is FQNNGV in the germline V gene. Trimming cost V 1 base and J 3 bases; bases outside gene matches: 7. This CDR3 is 16 amino acids long. In nucleotides, the CDR3 is TGTGCCAGCAGCTTAGGACTCGGCGGGGGGGGCTACGAGCAGTACTTC. This gives the protein CASSLGLGGGGYEQYF.

This chain uses TRBV6-1 with TRBJ2-7; 9 bases are shared with TRBD1. The CDR3 extends over 15 amino acids. From germline, CDR1 is MNHNS and CDR2 SASEGT. The V and J ends lost 4 bases and 2 bases, in that order; junction bases with no gene match: 6. The CDR3 coding sequence is TGTGCCAGCAGTGCCGGGACAGGGTCGGCCTACGAGCAGTACTTC. Translating it yields CASSAGTGSAYEQYF.

This rearrangement joins TRBV5-1 to TRBJ1-4; D unresolved. The germline V gene has CDR1 SGHRS and CDR2 YFSETQ. The V gene lost 5 bases and the J gene lost 8 bases, with 10 bases spanning the gap. The CDR3 extends over 12 amino acids. CDR3 in DNA: TGCGCCAGCAGGGGCAGTGACGAAAAACTGTTTTTT. It codes for CASRGSDEKLFF. Supplemented by reference TRBV5-1 and TRBJ1-4, the full variable domain reads KAGVTQTPRYLIKTRGQQVTLSCSPISGHRSVSWYQQTPGQGLQFLFEYFSETQRNKGNFPGRFSGRQFSNSRSEMNVSTLELGDSALYLCASRGSDEKLFFGSGTQLSVL.

The J gene is TRBJ1-3, the V gene TRBV5-1; maybe TRBD1 (5 bases). CDR1 is SGHRS and CDR2 is YFSETQ in the germline V gene. The ends were cut back, 1 base at V and 0 bases at J, with 11 bases in the middle. The CDR3 extends over 16 amino acids. CDR3 sequence reads: CASSLYQGFSGNTIYF. The CDR3 DNA sequence: TGCGCCAGCAGCTTGTATCAGGGTTTCTCTGGAAACACCATATATTTT.

This sequence joins TRBV18 and TRBJ2-7; possibly TRBD1 for D (6 bases). This CDR3 is built from 16 residues. The germline gives CDR1 KGHSH, CDR2 LQKENI. The V end was cut by 3 bases, the J end by 2 bases, with 17 bases between. CDR3 protein: CASSPEQGKRAYEQYF. DNA of the CDR3: TGTGCCAGCTCACCGGAACAGGGAAAGAGAGCCTACGAGCAGTACTTC.